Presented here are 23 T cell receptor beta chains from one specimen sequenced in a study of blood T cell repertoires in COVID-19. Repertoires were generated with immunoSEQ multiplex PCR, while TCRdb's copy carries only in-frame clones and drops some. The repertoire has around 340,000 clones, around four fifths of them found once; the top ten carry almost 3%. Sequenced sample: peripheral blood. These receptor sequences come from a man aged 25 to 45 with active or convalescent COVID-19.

CDR3 residues: CASSPGTSGRAYEQYF. The DNA of the CDR3 is TGTGCCAGCAGCCCCGGGACTAGCGGGAGGGCCTACGAGCAGTACTTC. This rearrangement joins TRBV7-2 to TRBJ2-7, with TRBD2 identical over 16 bases. The CDR3 covers 16 residues. Per germline, CDR1 SGHTA and CDR2 FQGNSA. V lost 5 bases and J lost 2; bases outside the gene matches: 3.

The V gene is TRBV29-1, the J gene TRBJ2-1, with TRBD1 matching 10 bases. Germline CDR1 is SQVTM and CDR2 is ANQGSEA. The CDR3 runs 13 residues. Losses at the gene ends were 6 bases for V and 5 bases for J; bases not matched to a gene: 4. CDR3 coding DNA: TGCAGCGTCCTAGGACAGGGGGACAATGAGCAGTTCTTC. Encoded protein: CSVLGQGDNEQFF.

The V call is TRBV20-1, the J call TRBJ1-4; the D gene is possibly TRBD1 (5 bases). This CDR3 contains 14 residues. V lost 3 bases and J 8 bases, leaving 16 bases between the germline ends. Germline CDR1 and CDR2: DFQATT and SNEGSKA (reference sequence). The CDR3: CSASMAGRGEKLFF. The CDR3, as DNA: TGCAGTGCTAGTATGGCAGGGAGGGGAGAAAAACTGTTTTTT.

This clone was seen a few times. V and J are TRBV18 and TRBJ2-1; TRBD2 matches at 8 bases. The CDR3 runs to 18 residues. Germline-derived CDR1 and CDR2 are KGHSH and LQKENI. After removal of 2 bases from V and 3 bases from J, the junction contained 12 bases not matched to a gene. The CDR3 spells CASSPGVRAGEIYNEQFF. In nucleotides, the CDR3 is TGTGCCAGCTCACCAGGGGTGAGAGCGGGGGAGATCTACAATGAGCAGTTCTTC. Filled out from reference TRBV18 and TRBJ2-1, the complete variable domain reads NAGVMQNPRHLVRRRGQEARLRCSPMKGHSHVYWYRQLPEEGLKFMVYLQKENIIDESGMPKERFSAEFPKEGPSILRIQQVVRGDSAAYFCASSPGVRAGEIYNEQFFGPGTRLTVL.

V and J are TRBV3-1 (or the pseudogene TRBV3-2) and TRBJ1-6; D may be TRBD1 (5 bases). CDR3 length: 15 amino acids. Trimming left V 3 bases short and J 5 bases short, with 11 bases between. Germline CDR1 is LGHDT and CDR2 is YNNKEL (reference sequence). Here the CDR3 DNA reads TGTGCCAGCAGCCACCCGACAGCTCATAATTCACCCCTCCACTTT. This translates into CASSHPTAHNSPLHF.

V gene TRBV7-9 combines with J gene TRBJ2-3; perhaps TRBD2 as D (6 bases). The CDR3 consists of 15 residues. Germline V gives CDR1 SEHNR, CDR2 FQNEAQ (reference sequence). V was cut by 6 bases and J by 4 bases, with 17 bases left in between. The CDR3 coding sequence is TGTGCCAGCAGGGAGGAGGGGAGGTACGCAGATACGCAGTATTTT. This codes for CASREEGRYADTQYF.

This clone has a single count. CDR3 sequence reads: CSVPGTAAYNEQFF. The CDR3 nucleotides are TGCAGCGTCCCCGGGACAGCAGCCTACAATGAGCAGTTCTTC. The chain employs TRBV29-1 and TRBJ2-1, with TRBD1 matching over 7 bases. The CDR3 has 14 amino acids. The V gene's germline CDR1 is SQVTM and CDR2 ANQGSEA. Trimming took 6 bases from V and 2 from J; bases not matched to a gene: 7.

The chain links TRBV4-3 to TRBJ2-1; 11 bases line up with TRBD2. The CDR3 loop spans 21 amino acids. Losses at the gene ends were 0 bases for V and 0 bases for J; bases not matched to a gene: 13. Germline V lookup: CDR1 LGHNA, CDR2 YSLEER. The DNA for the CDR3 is TGCGCCAGCAGCCAAGAGGCGGTAGCGGGGGGGTTAATCAGCTCCTACAATGAGCAGTTCTTC. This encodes CASSQEAVAGGLISSYNEQFF.

CDR3 residues: CASSLMAGGKNEQFF. The CDR3 nucleotides are TGTGCCAGCAGCTTAATGGCAGGGGGCAAAAATGAGCAGTTCTTC. The chain recombines TRBV7-3 with TRBJ2-1; 8 nucleotides line up with TRBD1. CDR1 and CDR2 (germline): SGHTA, FQGTGA. The CDR3 has 15 amino acids. V shed 1 base and J 7 bases; nucleotides not matched to a gene: 6.

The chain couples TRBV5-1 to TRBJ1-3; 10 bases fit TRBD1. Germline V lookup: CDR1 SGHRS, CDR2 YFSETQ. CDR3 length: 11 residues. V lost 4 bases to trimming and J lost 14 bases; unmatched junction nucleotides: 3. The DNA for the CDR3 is TGCGCCAGCAGCCCCGGGACAGGGGTATATTTT. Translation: CASSPGTGVYF. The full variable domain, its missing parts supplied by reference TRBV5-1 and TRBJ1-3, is KAGVTQTPRYLIKTRGQQVTLSCSPISGHRSVSWYQQTPGQGLQFLFEYFSETQRNKGNFPGRFSGRQFSNSRSEMNVSTLELGDSALYLCASSPGTGVYFGEGSWLTVV.

CDR3 loop: CAISPSGTSGQETQYF. The CDR3, as DNA: TGTGCCATCAGCCCATCCGGGACTAGCGGTCAAGAGACCCAGTACTTC. The genes are TRBV10-3 and TRBJ2-5, with 11 nucleotides matching TRBD2. The V and J ends lost 6 bases and 2 bases, in that order; junction bases with no gene match: 8. There are 16 residues in the CDR3. CDR1 is ENHRY and CDR2 is SYGVKD in the germline V gene.

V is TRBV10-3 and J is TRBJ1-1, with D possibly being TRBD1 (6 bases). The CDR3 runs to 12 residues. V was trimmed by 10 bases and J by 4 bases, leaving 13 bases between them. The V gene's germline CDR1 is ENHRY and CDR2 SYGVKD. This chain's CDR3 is CATRQDGTEAFF. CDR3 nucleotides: TGTGCCACCCGACAGGATGGCACTGAAGCTTTCTTT.

Written as DNA, the CDR3 is TGTGCCAGCAGCATACCGGGACAGCGAGGAAACACCATATATTTT. It encodes CASSIPGQRGNTIYF. The V call is TRBV11-2, the J call TRBJ1-3, with 7 bases that match TRBD1. V gave up 5 bases and J gave up 4 bases; unmatched junction bases: 8. The V gene's germline CDR1 is SGHAT and CDR2 FQNNGV. CDR3 length equals 15 residues.

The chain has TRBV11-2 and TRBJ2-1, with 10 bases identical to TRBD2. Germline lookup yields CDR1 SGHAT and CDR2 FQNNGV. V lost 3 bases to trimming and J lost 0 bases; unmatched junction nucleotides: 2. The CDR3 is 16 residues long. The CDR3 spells CASSFGLAASYNEQFF. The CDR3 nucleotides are TGTGCCAGCAGCTTCGGACTAGCGGCCTCCTACAATGAGCAGTTCTTC.

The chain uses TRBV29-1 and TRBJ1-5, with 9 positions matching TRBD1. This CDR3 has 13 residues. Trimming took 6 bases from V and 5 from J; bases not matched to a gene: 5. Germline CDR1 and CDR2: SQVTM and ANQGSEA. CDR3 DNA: TGCAGCGTCTGGGACAGGGCGGATCAGCCCCAGCATTTT. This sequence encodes CSVWDRADQPQHF.

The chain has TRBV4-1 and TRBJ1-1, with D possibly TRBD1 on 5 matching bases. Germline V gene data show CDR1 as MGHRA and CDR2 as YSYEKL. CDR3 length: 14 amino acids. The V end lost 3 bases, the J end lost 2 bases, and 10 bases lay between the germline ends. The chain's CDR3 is CASSQPGGNTEAFF. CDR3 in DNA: TGCGCCAGCAGCCAGCCGGGGGGTAACACTGAAGCTTTCTTT.

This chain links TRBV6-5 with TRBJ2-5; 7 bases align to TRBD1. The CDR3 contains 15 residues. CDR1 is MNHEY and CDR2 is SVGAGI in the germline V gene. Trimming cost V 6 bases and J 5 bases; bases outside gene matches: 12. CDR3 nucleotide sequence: TGTGCCAGCAGATACCAGCGGACAGGTTCGGAGACCCAGTACTTC. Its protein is CASRYQRTGSETQYF.

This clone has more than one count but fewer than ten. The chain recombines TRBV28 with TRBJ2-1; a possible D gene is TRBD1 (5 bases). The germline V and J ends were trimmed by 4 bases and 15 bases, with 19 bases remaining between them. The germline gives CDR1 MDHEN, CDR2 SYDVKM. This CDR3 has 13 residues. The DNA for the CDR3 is TGTGCCAGCAGTTCACCACAGGACGGAAATCCGTTCTTC. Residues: CASSSPQDGNPFF.

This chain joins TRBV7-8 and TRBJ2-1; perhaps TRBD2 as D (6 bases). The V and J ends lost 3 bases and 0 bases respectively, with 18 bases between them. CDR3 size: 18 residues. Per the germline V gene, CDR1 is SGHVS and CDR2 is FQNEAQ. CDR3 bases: TGTGCCAGCAGCTTTCGGAGGGCGCTAAACCCCTCCTACAATGAGCAGTTCTTC. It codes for CASSFRRALNPSYNEQFF.

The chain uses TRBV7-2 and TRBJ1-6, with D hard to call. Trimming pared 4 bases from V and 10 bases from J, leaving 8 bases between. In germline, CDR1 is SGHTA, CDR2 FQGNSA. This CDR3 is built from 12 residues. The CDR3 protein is CASSSTTSPLHF. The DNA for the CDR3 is TGTGCCAGCAGCTCAACTACGTCACCCCTCCACTTT.

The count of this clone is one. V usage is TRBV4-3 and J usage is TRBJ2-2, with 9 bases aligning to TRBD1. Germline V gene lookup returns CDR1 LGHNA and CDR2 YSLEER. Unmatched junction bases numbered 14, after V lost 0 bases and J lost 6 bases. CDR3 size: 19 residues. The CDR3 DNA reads TGCGCCAGCAGCCAAGATTGGGGTCGAAGGACAGGGGAAGCCGGGGAGCTGTTTTTT. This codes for CASSQDWGRRTGEAGELFF.

CDR3 residues: CASNLGQPEQYF. The CDR3 DNA reads TGTGCCAGCAATCTGGGACAGCCCGAGCAGTACTTC. The chain couples TRBV2 to TRBJ2-7; 7 nucleotides agree with TRBD1. The CDR3 sequence is 12 residues long. The V segment lost 7 bases and the J segment 6 bases; nucleotides outside the gene matches: 6. Germline V gene data show CDR1 as SNHLY and CDR2 as FYNNEI. The full variable domain, in which reference TRBV2 and TRBJ2-7 provide the parts outside the CDR3, is EPEVTQTPSHQVTQMGQEVILRCVPISNHLYFYWYRQILGQKVEFLVSFYNNEISEKSEIFDDQFSVERPDGSNFTLKIRSTKLEDSAMYFCASNLGQPEQYFGPGTRLTVT.

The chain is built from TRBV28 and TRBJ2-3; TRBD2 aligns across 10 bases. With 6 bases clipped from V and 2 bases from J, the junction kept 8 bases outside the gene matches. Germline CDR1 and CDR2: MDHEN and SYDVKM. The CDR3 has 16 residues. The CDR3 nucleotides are TGTGCCAGCAGCCTACTAGCGGGGCTACTCACAGATACGCAGTATTTT. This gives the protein CASSLLAGLLTDTQYF.